The clone carrying this T cell receptor (beta chain) was picked up many times. What it binds is not known. This CDR3 has 16 amino acids. Germline loops: CDR1 MDHEN, CDR2 SYDVKM. After removal of 4 bases from V and 0 bases from J, the junction contained 3 bases not matched to a gene. Each cDNA molecule carried a unique molecular identifier. TCRdb fed the 5' RACE reads into MiXCR, producing one record per CDR3 protein. Of roughly 86,000 distinct CDR3 sequences listed, 14% to 15% were seen once; the top ten hold under 0.75%. The data derive from a study of early T cells in non-severe SARS-CoV-2 infection. General study findings and limits: Matches to VDJdb favored anti-spike CD8 responses and missed private and CD4 specificities.

Sequenced input: whole blood. The rearrangement joins TRBV28 to TRBJ2-5; TRBD2 agrees at 12 bases. This clonotype was obtained from an adult who was a healthcare worker with PCR-confirmed SARS-CoV-2 infection or an uninfected control (not recorded which). CDR3 nucleotides: TGTGCCAGCAGTTCGCGACTAGCGGGGGACCAAGAGACCCAGTACTTC. Protein: CASSSRLAGDQETQYF.